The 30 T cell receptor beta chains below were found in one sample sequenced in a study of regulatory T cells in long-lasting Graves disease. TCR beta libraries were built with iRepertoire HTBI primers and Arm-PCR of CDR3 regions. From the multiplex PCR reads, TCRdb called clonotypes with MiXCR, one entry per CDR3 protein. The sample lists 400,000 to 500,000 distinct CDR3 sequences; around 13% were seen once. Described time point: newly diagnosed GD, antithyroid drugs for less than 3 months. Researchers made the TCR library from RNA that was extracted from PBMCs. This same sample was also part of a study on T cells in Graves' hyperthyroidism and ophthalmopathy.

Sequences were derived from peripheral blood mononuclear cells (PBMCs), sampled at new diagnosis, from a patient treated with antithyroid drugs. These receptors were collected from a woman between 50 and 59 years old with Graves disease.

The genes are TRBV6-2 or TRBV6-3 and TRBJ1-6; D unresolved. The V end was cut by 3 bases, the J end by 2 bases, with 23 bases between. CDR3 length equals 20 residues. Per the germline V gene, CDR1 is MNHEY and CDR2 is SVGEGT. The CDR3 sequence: CASSYSRRKGGVPYNSPLHF. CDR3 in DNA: TGTGCCAGCAGTTATAGTCGAAGGAAAGGAGGTGTCCCCTATAATTCACCCCTCCACTTT.

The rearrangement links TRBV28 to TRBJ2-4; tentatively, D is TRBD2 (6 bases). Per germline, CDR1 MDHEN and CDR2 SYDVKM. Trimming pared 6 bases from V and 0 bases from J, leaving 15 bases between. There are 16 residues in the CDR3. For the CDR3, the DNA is TGTGCCAGCAGCTCCGGGACTGACTTAGCCAAAAACATTCAGTACTTC. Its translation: CASSSGTDLAKNIQYF.

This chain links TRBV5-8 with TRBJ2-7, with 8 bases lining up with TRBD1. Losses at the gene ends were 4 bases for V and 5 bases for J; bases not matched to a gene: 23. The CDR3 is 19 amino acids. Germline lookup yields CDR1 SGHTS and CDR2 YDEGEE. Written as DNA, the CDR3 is TGTGCCAGCAGCAAAAAAAAAAAAATTGGCCAGGGGGCGAGGGACGAGCAGTACTTC. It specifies CASSKKKKIGQGARDEQYF.

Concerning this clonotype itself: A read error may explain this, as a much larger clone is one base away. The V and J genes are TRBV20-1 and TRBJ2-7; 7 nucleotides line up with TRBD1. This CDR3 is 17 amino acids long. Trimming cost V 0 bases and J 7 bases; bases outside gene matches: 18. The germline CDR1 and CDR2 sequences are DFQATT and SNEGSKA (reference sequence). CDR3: CSARDQGGRTAYNEQYF. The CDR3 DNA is TGCAGTGCTAGAGATCAAGGGGGCCGGACTGCCTACAATGAGCAGTACTTC.

CDR3: CASSLAGTDEQFF. The CDR3 nucleotides read TGTGCCAGCAGCTTGGCAGGGACGGATGAGCAGTTCTTC. The V and J genes are TRBV7-8 and TRBJ2-1; D possibly uses TRBD1 or TRBD2 (5 bases each). Germline assignment: CDR1 SGHVS and CDR2 FQNEAQ. V was trimmed by 3 bases and J by 8 bases, leaving 11 bases between them. The CDR3 totals 13 residues.

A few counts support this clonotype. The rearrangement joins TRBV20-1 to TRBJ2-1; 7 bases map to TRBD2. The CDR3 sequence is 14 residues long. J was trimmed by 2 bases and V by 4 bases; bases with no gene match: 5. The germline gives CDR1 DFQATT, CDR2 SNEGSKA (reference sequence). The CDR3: CSATLSGTYNEQFF. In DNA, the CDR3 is TGCAGTGCTACGTTAAGCGGGACCTACAATGAGCAGTTCTTC.

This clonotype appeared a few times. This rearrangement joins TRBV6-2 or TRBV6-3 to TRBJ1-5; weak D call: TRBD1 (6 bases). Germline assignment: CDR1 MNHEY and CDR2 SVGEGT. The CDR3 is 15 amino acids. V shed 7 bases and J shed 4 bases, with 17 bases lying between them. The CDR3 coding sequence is TGTGCCAGCACGAAACGGGGGCCGACGAATCAGCCCCAGCATTTT. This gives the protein CASTKRGPTNQPQHF.

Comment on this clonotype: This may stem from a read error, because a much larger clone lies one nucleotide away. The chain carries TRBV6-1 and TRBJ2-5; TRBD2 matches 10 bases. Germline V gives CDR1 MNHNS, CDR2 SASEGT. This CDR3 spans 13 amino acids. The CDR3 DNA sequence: TGTGCCAGCAGTGAAGAAGCGGGAGGGACCCAGCACTTC. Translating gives CASSEEAGGTQHF.

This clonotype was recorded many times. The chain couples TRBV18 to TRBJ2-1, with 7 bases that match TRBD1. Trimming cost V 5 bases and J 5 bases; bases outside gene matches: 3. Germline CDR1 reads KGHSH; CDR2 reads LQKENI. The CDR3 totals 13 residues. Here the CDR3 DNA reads TGTGCCAGCTCATTTGGGACAGACAATGAGCAGTTCTTC. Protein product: CASSFGTDNEQFF.

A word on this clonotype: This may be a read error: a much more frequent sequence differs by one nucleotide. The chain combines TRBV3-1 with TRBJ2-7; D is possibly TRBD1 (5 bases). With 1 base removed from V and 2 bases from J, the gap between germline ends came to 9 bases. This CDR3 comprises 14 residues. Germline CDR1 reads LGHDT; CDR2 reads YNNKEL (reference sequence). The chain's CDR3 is CASSQGGPAYEQYF. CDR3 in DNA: TGTGCCAGCAGCCAAGGGGGCCCTGCCTACGAGCAGTACTTC.

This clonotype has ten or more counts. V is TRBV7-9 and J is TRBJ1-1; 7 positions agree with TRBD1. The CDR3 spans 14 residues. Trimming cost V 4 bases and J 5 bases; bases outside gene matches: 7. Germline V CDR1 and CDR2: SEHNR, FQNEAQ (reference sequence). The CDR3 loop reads CASSYHTGVTEAFF. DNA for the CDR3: TGTGCCAGCAGCTATCATACAGGGGTGACTGAAGCTTTCTTT.

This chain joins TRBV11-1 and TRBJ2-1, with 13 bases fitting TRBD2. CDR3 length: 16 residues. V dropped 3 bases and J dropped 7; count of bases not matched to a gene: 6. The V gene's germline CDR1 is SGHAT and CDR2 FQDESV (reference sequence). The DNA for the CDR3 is TGTGCCAGCAGCTTGGAGACTAGCGGGAGGCCGAATGAGCAGTTCTTC. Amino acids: CASSLETSGRPNEQFF.

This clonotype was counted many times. In DNA, the CDR3 is TGCGCCAGCAGCCGTAGTTTCTCTAGCACAGATACGCAGTATTTT. It translates to CASSRSFSSTDTQYF. The V call is TRBV5-1, the J call TRBJ2-3; D uncertain. This CDR3 is 15 amino acids long. Germline CDR1 SGHRS, CDR2 YFSETQ. V lost 4 bases, J lost 0 bases, and 12 bases lay in between. The variable domain in full, completed from reference TRBV5-1 and TRBJ2-3, reads KAGVTQTPRYLIKTRGQQVTLSCSPISGHRSVSWYQQTPGQGLQFLFEYFSETQRNKGNFPGRFSGRQFSNSRSEMNVSTLELGDSALYLCASSRSFSSTDTQYFGPGTRLTVL.

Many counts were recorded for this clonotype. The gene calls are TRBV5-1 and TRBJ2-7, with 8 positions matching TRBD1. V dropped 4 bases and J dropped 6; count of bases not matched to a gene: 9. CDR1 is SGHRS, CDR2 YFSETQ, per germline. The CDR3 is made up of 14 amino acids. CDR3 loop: CASSPRTGKGEQYF. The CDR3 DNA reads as TGCGCCAGCAGCCCAAGGACAGGGAAGGGCGAGCAGTACTTC.

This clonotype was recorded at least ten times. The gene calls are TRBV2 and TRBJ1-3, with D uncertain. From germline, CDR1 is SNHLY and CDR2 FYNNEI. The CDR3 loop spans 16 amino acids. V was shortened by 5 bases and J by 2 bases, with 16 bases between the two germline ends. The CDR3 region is CASSLPGGGTGNTIYF. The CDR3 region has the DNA TGTGCCAGCAGTCTCCCAGGTGGAGGGACTGGAAACACCATATATTTT. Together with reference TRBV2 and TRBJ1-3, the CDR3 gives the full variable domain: EPEVTQTPSHQVTQMGQEVILRCVPISNHLYFYWYRQILGQKVEFLVSFYNNEISEKSEIFDDQFSVERPDGSNFTLKIRSTKLEDSAMYFCASSLPGGGTGNTIYFGEGSWLTVV.

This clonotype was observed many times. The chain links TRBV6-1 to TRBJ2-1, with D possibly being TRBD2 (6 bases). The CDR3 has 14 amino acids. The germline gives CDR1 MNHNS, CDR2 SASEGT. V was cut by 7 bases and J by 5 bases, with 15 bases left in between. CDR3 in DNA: TGTGCCAGCATTTCGGGGCGGGATAACAATGAGCAGTTCTTC. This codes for CASISGRDNNEQFF.

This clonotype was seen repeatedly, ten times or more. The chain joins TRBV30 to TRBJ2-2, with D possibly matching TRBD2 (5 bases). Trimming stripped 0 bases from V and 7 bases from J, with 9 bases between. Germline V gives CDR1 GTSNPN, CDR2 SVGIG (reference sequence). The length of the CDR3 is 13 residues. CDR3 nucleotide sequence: TGTGCCTGGAGTGTATTGGGAGACGGGGAGCTGTTTTTT. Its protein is CAWSVLGDGELFF. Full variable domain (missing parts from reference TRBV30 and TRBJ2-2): SQTIHQWPATLVQPVGSPLSLECTVEGTSNPNLYWYRQAAGRGLQLLFYSVGIGQISSEVPQNLSASRPQDRQFILSSKKLLLSDSGFYLCAWSVLGDGELFFGEGSRLTVL.

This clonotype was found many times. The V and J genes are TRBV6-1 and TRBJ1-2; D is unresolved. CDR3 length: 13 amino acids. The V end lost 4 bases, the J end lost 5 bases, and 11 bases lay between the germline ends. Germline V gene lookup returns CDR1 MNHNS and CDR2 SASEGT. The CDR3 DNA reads TGTGCCAGCAGTGCGACGCCTGGGTATGGCTACACCTTC. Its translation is CASSATPGYGYTF.

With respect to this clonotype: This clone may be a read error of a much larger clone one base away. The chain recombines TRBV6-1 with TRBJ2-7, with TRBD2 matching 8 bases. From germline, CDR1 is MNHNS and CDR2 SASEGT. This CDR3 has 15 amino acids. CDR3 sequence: CASSTVPGGPGEQHF. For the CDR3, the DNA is TGTGCCAGCAGTACCGTCCCGGGAGGGCCGGGCGAGCAGCACTTC.

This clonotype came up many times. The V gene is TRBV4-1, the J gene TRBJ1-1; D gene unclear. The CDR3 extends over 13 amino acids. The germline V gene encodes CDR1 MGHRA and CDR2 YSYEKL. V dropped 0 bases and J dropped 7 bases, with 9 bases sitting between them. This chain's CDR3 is CASSQDFGFEAFF. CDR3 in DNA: TGCGCCAGCAGCCAAGATTTCGGGTTTGAAGCTTTCTTT.

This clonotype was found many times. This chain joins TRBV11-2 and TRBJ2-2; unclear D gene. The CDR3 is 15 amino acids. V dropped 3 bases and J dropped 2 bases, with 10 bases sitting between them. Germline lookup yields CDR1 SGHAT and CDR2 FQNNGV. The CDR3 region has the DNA TGTGCCAGCAGCTTCTGGCGGTCAAACACCGGGGAGCTGTTTTTT. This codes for CASSFWRSNTGELFF.

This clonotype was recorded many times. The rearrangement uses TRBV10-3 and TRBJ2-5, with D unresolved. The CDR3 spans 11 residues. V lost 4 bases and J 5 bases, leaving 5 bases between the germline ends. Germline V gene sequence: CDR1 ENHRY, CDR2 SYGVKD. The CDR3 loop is CAISGGETQYF. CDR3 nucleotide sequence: TGTGCCATCAGTGGTGGCGAGACCCAGTACTTC.

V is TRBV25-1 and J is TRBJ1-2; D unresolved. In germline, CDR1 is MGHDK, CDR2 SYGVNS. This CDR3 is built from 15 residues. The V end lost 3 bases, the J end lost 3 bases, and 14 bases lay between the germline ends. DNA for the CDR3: TGTGCCAGCAGTGATAGTAGGGCAAATCACTATGGCTACACCTTC. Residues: CASSDSRANHYGYTF.

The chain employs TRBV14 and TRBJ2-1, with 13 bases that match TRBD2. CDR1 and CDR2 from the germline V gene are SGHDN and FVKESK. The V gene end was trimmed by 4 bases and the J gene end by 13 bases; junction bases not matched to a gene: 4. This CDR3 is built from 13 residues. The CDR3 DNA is TGTGCCAGCAGCCCGGGACTAGCGGGAAGACAGTTCTTC. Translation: CASSPGLAGRQFF. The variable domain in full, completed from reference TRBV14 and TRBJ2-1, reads EAGVTQFPSHSVIEKGQTVTLRCDPISGHDNLYWYRRVMGKEIKFLLHFVKESKQDESGMPNNRFLAERTGGTYSTLKVQPAELEDSGVYFCASSPGLAGRQFFGPGTRLTVL.

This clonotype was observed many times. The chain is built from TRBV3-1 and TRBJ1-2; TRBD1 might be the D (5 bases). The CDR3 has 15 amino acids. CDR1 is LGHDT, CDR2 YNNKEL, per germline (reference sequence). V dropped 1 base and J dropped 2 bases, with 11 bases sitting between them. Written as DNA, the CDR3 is TGTGCCAGCAGCCAAGCCAACAGGTTCAACTATGGCTACACCTTC. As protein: CASSQANRFNYGYTF.

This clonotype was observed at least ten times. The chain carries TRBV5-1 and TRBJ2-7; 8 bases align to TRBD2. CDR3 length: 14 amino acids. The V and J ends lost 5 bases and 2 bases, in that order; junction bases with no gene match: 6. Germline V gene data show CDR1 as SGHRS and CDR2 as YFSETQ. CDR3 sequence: CASSIREGPYEQYF. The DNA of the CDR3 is TGCGCCAGCAGTATCCGGGAGGGGCCCTACGAGCAGTACTTC.

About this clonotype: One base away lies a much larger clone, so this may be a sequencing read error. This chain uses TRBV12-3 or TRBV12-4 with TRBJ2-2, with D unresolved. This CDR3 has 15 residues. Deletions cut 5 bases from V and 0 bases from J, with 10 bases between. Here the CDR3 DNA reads TGTGCCAGCAGTCCATATGGCTCGAACACCGGGGAGCTGTTTTTT. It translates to CASSPYGSNTGELFF.

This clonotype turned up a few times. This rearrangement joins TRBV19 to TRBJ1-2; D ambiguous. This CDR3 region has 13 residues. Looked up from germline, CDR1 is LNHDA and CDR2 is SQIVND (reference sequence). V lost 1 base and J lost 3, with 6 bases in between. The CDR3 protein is CASSIGEDYGYTF. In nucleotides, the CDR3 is TGTGCCAGTAGTATAGGCGAGGACTATGGCTACACCTTC.

Here the CDR3 DNA reads TGCGCCAGCAGCCCTATAAAGGGGGACAGTGAAGCTTTCTTT. Translating it yields CASSPIKGDSEAFF. This chain joins TRBV4-1 and TRBJ1-1, with 7 bases matching TRBD1. Looked up from germline, CDR1 is MGHRA and CDR2 is YSYEKL. J was trimmed by 7 bases and V by 4 bases; bases with no gene match: 9. The CDR3 spans 14 residues.

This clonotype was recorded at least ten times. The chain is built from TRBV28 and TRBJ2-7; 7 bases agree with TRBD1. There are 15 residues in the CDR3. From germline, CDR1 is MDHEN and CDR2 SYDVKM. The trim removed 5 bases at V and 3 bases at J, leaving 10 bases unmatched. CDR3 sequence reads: CASSPPGGALYEQYF. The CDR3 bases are TGTGCCAGCAGTCCCCCAGGGGGAGCCCTCTACGAGCAGTACTTC.